The 15 T cell receptor beta chains below were found in one sample sequenced in a study of OX40 agonist ivuxolimab in advanced cancers. Produced via immunoSEQ multiplex PCR; TCRdb's table is partial and in-frame only. Among 55,000 to 65,000 clones, around 87% were seen once, and the ten largest hold about 3.8%. The specimen comprised CD4+ or CD8+ T cells sorted from blood, sampled in a trial of the OX40 agonist ivuxolimab. These receptors were collected from an adult with an advanced solid tumor such as melanoma, head and neck, liver or kidney cancer.

The rearrangement links TRBV6-5 to TRBJ1-1, with 10 nucleotides matching TRBD1. Per germline, CDR1 MNHEY and CDR2 SVGAGI. V was clipped by 7 bases and J by 11 bases; unmatched bases: 4. This CDR3 is 11 amino acids long. The chain's CDR3 is CASIGTGEAFF. CDR3 DNA: TGTGCCAGCATTGGGACAGGGGAGGCTTTCTTT.

The chain carries TRBV5-1 and TRBJ2-2; D is perhaps TRBD1 (5 bases). The CDR3 is 17 residues long. Germline CDR1 SGHRS, CDR2 YFSETQ. V lost 4 bases to trimming and J lost 0 bases, with 16 bases between them. CDR3 bases: TGCGCCAGCAGCATCCGTCAGGGATCCGCGAACACCGGGGAGCTGTTTTTT. Protein: CASSIRQGSANTGELFF.

The rearrangement joins TRBV14 to TRBJ2-5; 8 positions match TRBD1. CDR1 SGHDN and CDR2 FVKESK come from the germline V gene. The trim removed 4 bases at V and 5 bases at J, leaving 6 bases unmatched. The CDR3 runs to 14 residues. The CDR3 region is CASSRGQGRETQYF. The CDR3 DNA sequence: TGTGCCAGCAGCCGCGGACAGGGCCGGGAGACCCAGTACTTC.

V and J are TRBV25-1 and TRBJ2-7; D might be TRBD1 or TRBD2, each matching 5 bases. The V end lost 0 bases, the J end lost 2 bases, and 11 bases lay between the germline ends. The CDR3 consists of 15 residues. In germline, CDR1 is MGHDK, CDR2 SYGVNS. In nucleotides, the CDR3 is TGTGCCAGCAGTGAATATAGGGACCCCGCCTACGAGCAGTACTTC. Its protein product is CASSEYRDPAYEQYF.

The chain has TRBV11-3 and TRBJ2-7; 7 positions match TRBD2. CDR1 and CDR2 from the germline V gene are SGHNT and YENEEA. Unmatched junction bases numbered 4, after V lost 3 bases and J lost 5 bases. The CDR3 runs 13 residues. The CDR3 spells CASSLWGGDEQYF. The CDR3 DNA reads as TGTGCCAGCAGCTTGTGGGGGGGAGACGAGCAGTACTTC. Filled out from reference TRBV11-3 and TRBJ2-7, the complete variable domain reads EAGVVQSPRYKIIEKKQPVAFWCNPISGHNTLYWYLQNLGQGPELLIRYENEEAVDDSQLPKDRFSAERLKGVDSTLKIQPAELGDSAVYLCASSLWGGDEQYFGPGTRLTVT.

This chain connects TRBV7-6 to TRBJ2-5, with TRBD1 matching over 8 bases. The V and J ends lost 1 base and 2 bases, in that order; junction bases with no gene match: 3. The CDR3 is 15 residues long. CDR1 and CDR2 (germline): SGHVS, FNYEAQ. The CDR3 sequence is CASSLGTGSQETQYF. The CDR3 DNA reads as TGTGCCAGCAGCTTAGGGACAGGGAGTCAAGAGACCCAGTACTTC.

Only one count was recorded for this clone. This CDR3 is CASSARTGNYEQYF. DNA for the CDR3: TGTGCCAGTAGTGCGAGGACAGGTAACTACGAGCAGTACTTC. The chain links TRBV19 to TRBJ2-7, with 7 bases aligning to TRBD1. The CDR3 has 14 residues. The germline V gene has CDR1 LNHDA and CDR2 SQIVND (reference sequence). V lost 5 bases and J lost 3; bases outside the gene matches: 7.

Details on this clone: At one of its ends the junction is not consistent with the germline gene, which may arise from a read error. The chain uses TRBV6-6 and TRBJ1-5; no clear D. The CDR3 sequence is 13 residues long. Germline V lookup: CDR1 MNHNY, CDR2 SVGAGI (reference sequence). CDR3 nucleotides: TGTGCCAGCAGGTACTCTCTCTATCAGCCCCAGCATTTT. This sequence encodes CASRYSLYQPQHF.

This clone was recorded once. The genes are TRBV5-4 and TRBJ2-3; unclear D gene. CDR3 length: 15 residues. The germline gives CDR1 SGHNT, CDR2 YYREEE (reference sequence). Trimming removed 0 bases from V and 0 bases from J, with 8 bases in between. DNA of the CDR3: TGTGCCAGCAGCTTGGGAAGCGCAAGCACAGATACGCAGTATTTT. Its protein is CASSLGSASTDTQYF.

V usage is TRBV2 and J usage is TRBJ1-1, with D perhaps matching TRBD1 (5 bases). V was clipped by 9 bases and J by 4 bases, with 15 bases between them. The CDR3 runs to 13 residues. CDR1 SNHLY and CDR2 FYNNEI come from the germline V gene. The CDR3 protein is CARGLTQGTEAFF. For the CDR3, the DNA is TGTGCCAGAGGGTTGACCCAGGGCACTGAAGCTTTCTTT. Looking up the rest from reference TRBV2 and TRBJ1-1 gives the full variable domain: EPEVTQTPSHQVTQMGQEVILRCVPISNHLYFYWYRQILGQKVEFLVSFYNNEISEKSEIFDDQFSVERPDGSNFTLKIRSTKLEDSAMYFCARGLTQGTEAFFGQGTRLTVV.

This clone is a singleton in its sample. The chain carries TRBV11-2 and TRBJ1-4; 7 bases are a match to TRBD1. Losses at the gene ends were 0 bases for V and 0 bases for J; bases not matched to a gene: 7. This CDR3 spans 18 amino acids. Germline-derived CDR1 and CDR2 are SGHAT and FQNNGV. The CDR3 nucleotides are TGTGCCAGCAGCTTAGAAGTGACAGGGTTCGCAACTAATGAAAAACTGTTTTTT. Its protein is CASSLEVTGFATNEKLFF.

The chain employs TRBV10-3 and TRBJ2-2, with D perhaps given as TRBD1 or TRBD2 (5 bases each). CDR1 and CDR2 from the germline V gene are ENHRY and SYGVKD. V lost 10 bases and J lost 1, with 13 bases in between. This CDR3 is 14 amino acids long. The CDR3 DNA reads TGTGCCACCTCGGGACCGCTGAACACCGGGGAGCTGTTTTTT. Its translation: CATSGPLNTGELFF.

This chain uses TRBV6-5 with TRBJ2-7; TRBD1 aligns across 8 bases. CDR1 and CDR2 from the germline V gene are MNHEY and SVGAGI. V shed 8 bases and J 9 bases; nucleotides not matched to a gene: 9. This CDR3 is built from 12 residues. The CDR3 DNA is TGTGCCAGCGGATCTGACAGGGGCGGGCAGTACTTC. As protein: CASGSDRGGQYF.

This rearrangement joins TRBV7-1 to TRBJ1-6; D remains unclear. TRBV7-1 counts as an open reading frame of uncertain function. V was pared by 3 bases and J by 8 bases, with 8 bases between. CDR3 length: 13 amino acids. The CDR3 here is CASSSETHSPLHF. CDR3 nucleotides: TGTGCCAGCAGCTCCGAGACGCATTCACCCCTCCACTTT.

This clone was recorded a few times. This rearrangement joins TRBV18 to TRBJ1-4; tentative D call: TRBD1 (5 bases). This CDR3 contains 17 residues. Germline assignment: CDR1 KGHSH and CDR2 LQKENI. The ends were cut back, 3 bases at V and 7 bases at J, with 21 bases in the middle. CDR3 nucleotide sequence: TGTGCCAGCTCACCGGGACCCGGGCCCACCGGGAGTGAAAAACTGTTTTTT. Translated: CASSPGPGPTGSEKLFF.